Below, 27 T cell receptor beta chains from the same sample are listed, as sequenced in a study of T cells after yellow fever vaccination. Each CDR3 protein gets one entry after TCRdb re-called the 5' RACE reads with MiXCR. The table shows approximately 34,000 distinct CDR3 sequences, with roughly a tenth occurring only once. The sequencing used PBMCs, either bulk or a sorted T-cell subset (CD4+, CD8+, memory, or dextramer-sorted; not recorded which), collected less than 18 days after the first yellow fever vaccination. The source of these receptors is a man aged 18 to 35 who received the YFV17D yellow fever vaccine.

This clonotype showed up many times. The genes are TRBV10-2 and TRBJ2-7, with D perhaps matching TRBD2 (6 bases). Trimming took off 6 bases at V and 1 base at J, with 16 bases between the two ends. The CDR3 has 15 residues. Germline loops: CDR1 WSHSY, CDR2 SAAADI. The CDR3 region is CASSPGTFRSYEQYF. Written as DNA, the CDR3 is TGCGCCAGCAGCCCCGGGACTTTCCGATCCTACGAGCAGTACTTC.

The sample holds many counts of this clonotype. This rearrangement joins TRBV11-2 to TRBJ2-3, with D hard to call. Looked up from germline, CDR1 is SGHAT and CDR2 is FQNNGV. The CDR3 spans 14 residues. Deletions cut 6 bases from V and 1 base from J, with 11 bases between. The CDR3 region is CASRGRYGTDTQYF. CDR3 coding DNA: TGTGCCAGCAGGGGCAGATATGGCACAGATACGCAGTATTTT.

This clonotype has at least ten counts. J is TRBJ1-5 and V is TRBV24-1; no firm D call. V lost 6 bases, J lost 4 bases, and 6 bases lay in between. The CDR3 contains 12 residues. CDR1 and CDR2 from the germline V gene are KGHDR and SFDVKD. In DNA form, the CDR3 reads TGTGCCACCAGTCACCAGAATCAGCCCCAGCATTTT. Translation gives CATSHQNQPQHF.

This clonotype was seen repeatedly, ten times or more. The junction does not match germline at one end; this may be a read error. The chain carries TRBV20-1 and TRBJ1-2; no clear D. Per germline, CDR1 DFQATT and CDR2 SNEGSKA (reference sequence). This CDR3 spans 13 amino acids. Here the CDR3 reads CSARDQNSYGYTF. In DNA, the CDR3 is TGCAGTGCTCGAGACCAGAACTCCTATGGCTACACCTTC.

This clonotype appeared a few times. The chain joins TRBV3-1 to TRBJ2-7, with 9 bases that match TRBD1. The CDR3 sequence is 16 residues long. The germline V gene encodes CDR1 LGHDT and CDR2 YNNKEL (reference sequence). Losses at the gene ends were 7 bases for V and 7 bases for J; bases not matched to a gene: 17. CDR3 sequence: CASNKRGTGTPPEQYV. Here the CDR3 DNA reads TGTGCCAGCAACAAGAGGGGGACAGGGACCCCCCCGGAGCAGTACGTC.

Many counts were recorded for this clonotype. The chain is built from TRBV1 and TRBJ2-5; TRBD2 is taken as the D call from the table, unchecked against the DNA. TRBV1 is shown as a pseudogene. This CDR3 is built from 21 residues. The CDR3 sequence is CTSSQRLGLAGGRGRRETQYF. CDR3 coding DNA: TGCACCAGCAGCCAGCGACTTGGACTAGCGGGGGGGCGGGGGAGACGGGAGACCCAGTACTTC.

This clonotype was detected only a few times. J is TRBJ2-6 and V is TRBV5-4; D is tentatively TRBD1 or TRBD2 (5 bases each). The V gene's germline CDR1 is SGHNT and CDR2 YYREEE (reference sequence). This CDR3 has 17 amino acids. Trimming cost V 4 bases and J 0 bases, with 14 bases left between them. CDR3 amino acids: CASSPGTWSSGANVLTF. CDR3 in DNA: TGTGCCAGCAGCCCCGGGACCTGGAGCTCTGGGGCCAACGTCCTGACTTTC. The full variable domain, completed using reference TRBV5-4 and TRBJ2-6, is ETGVTQSPTHLIKTRGQQVTLRCSSQSGHNTVSWYQQALGQGPQFIFQYYREEENGRGNFPPRFSGLQFPNYSSELNVNALELDDSALYLCASSPGTWSSGANVLTFGAGSRLTVL.

This clonotype was observed many times. The chain has TRBV29-1 and TRBJ2-5, with 10 positions matching TRBD2. In germline, CDR1 is SQVTM, CDR2 ANQGSEA. The CDR3 is made up of 12 amino acids. Unmatched junction bases numbered 0, after V lost 4 bases and J lost 4 bases. This chain's CDR3 is CSVGTSGETQYF. The DNA for the CDR3 is TGCAGCGTTGGGACTAGCGGAGAGACCCAGTACTTC. Supplemented by reference TRBV29-1 and TRBJ2-5, the full variable domain reads SAVISQKPSRDICQRGTSLTIQCQVDSQVTMMFWYRQQPGQSLTLIATANQGSEATYESGFVIDKFPISRPNLTFSTLTVSNMSPEDSSIYLCSVGTSGETQYFGPGTRLLVL.

This clonotype was detected ten times or more. The chain combines TRBV11-2 with TRBJ2-1; 9 nucleotides agree with TRBD1. The germline V gene has CDR1 SGHAT and CDR2 FQNNGV. Germline trimming cut 5 bases from V and 6 bases from J; bases unmatched to any gene: 11. CDR3 length equals 16 residues. CDR3 nucleotide sequence: TGTGCCAGCAGCCCAGGCCCCGGGACAGGGCTCAATGAGCAGTTCTTC. Translated: CASSPGPGTGLNEQFF. Full variable domain (remainder filled in from reference TRBV11-2 and TRBJ2-1): EAGVAQSPRYKIIEKRQSVAFWCNPISGHATLYWYQQILGQGPKLLIQFQNNGVVDDSQLPKDRFSAERLKGVDSTLKIQPAKLEDSAVYLCASSPGPGTGLNEQFFGPGTRLTVL.

For this clonotype: Sequence at one end of the junction differs from germline and may be a read error. CDR3 protein: CVSSQRDGGNQPQRF. The CDR3 DNA is TGCGTCAGCAGCCAGAGGGATGGGGGCAATCAGCCCCAGCGTTTT. The chain combines TRBV4-1 with TRBJ1-5; maybe TRBD1 (6 bases). The CDR3 spans 15 residues. Per germline, CDR1 MGHRA and CDR2 YSYEKL.

Ten or more counts support this clonotype. The J gene is TRBJ1-6, the V gene TRBV20-1; D is perhaps TRBD1 (6 bases). Trimming took off 3 bases at V and 10 bases at J, with 16 bases between the two ends. Germline V gives CDR1 DFQATT, CDR2 SNEGSKA (reference sequence). This CDR3 is 14 amino acids long. The CDR3 region is CSASLRQDGSPLHF. The CDR3 nucleotides read TGCAGTGCTAGTCTCCGACAGGATGGATCACCCCTCCACTTT.

Ten or more counts support this clonotype. The chain links TRBV6-2 or TRBV6-3 to TRBJ1-4; 11 nucleotides match TRBD1. CDR1 MNHEY and CDR2 SVGEGT come from the germline V gene. The J segment lost 0 bases and the V segment lost 7 bases, leaving 7 bases of the junction unmatched. This CDR3 has 17 residues. CDR3 loop: CASTPPGQGATNEKLFF. In DNA, the CDR3 is TGTGCCAGCACCCCACCGGGACAGGGGGCAACTAATGAAAAACTGTTTTTT.

This clonotype has ten or more counts. The genes are TRBV28 and TRBJ2-1; D is possibly TRBD2 (6 bases). Germline CDR1 and CDR2: MDHEN and SYDVKM. This CDR3 comprises 15 residues. V was clipped by 8 bases and J by 9 bases, with 23 bases between them. CDR3 sequence (DNA): TGTGCCAGCCATTCCCTAGCGAGGGTGAGGGGTGAGCAGTTCTTC. Its translation is CASHSLARVRGEQFF.

At least ten counts were recorded for this clonotype. This chain links TRBV9 with TRBJ2-5; no firm D call. Germline V gene sequence: CDR1 SGDLS, CDR2 YYNGEE. The CDR3 contains 15 residues. V lost 3 bases to trimming and J lost 0 bases, with 12 bases between them. The CDR3 nucleotides are TGTGCCAGCAGCGGCGGTACAGTGTACCAAGAGACCCAGTACTTC. Amino acid sequence: CASSGGTVYQETQYF.

This clonotype was observed at least ten times. The chain uses TRBV5-6 and TRBJ1-6; 9 bases align to TRBD1. Germline CDR1 and CDR2: SGHDT and YYEEEE. The V segment lost 4 bases and the J segment 7 bases; nucleotides outside the gene matches: 6. The CDR3 covers 15 residues. The CDR3 here is CASSHGDRENSPLHF. CDR3 coding DNA: TGTGCCAGCAGCCATGGGGACAGGGAAAATTCACCCCTCCACTTT.

This clonotype occurred many times. The chain has TRBV20-1 and TRBJ2-1, with 9 bases that match TRBD2. V lost 2 bases, J lost 0 bases, and 11 bases stayed unmatched. Germline V gene sequence: CDR1 DFQATT, CDR2 SNEGSKA (reference sequence). The length of the CDR3 is 18 residues. CDR3 region: CSARYQRGAFFSYNEQFF. CDR3 nucleotides: TGCAGTGCTAGATACCAGCGGGGGGCCTTCTTCTCCTACAATGAGCAGTTCTTC.

Ten or more counts support this clonotype. The J gene is TRBJ2-5, the V gene TRBV27; D gene unclear. Germline loops: CDR1 MNHEY, CDR2 SMNVEV (reference sequence). The ends were cut back, 6 bases at V and 5 bases at J, with 10 bases in the middle. This CDR3 is 12 amino acids long. CDR3 region: CASRGLLETQYF. The CDR3, as DNA: TGTGCCAGCAGGGGCCTCTTGGAGACCCAGTACTTC.

In this sample, this clonotype turned up once. A single base separates this from a much larger clone, so it may be a read error. This chain joins TRBV5-4 and TRBJ2-3; 8 nucleotides match TRBD1. Germline CDR1 is SGHNT and CDR2 is YYREEE (reference sequence). Unmatched junction bases numbered 5, after V lost 1 base and J lost 4 bases. The CDR3 totals 15 residues. For the CDR3, the DNA is TGTGCCAGCAGCTTGCCCCCAGGGGGCGCAGATACGCAGTATTTT. Translating it yields CASSLPPGGADTQYF.

The sample holds many counts of this clonotype. The chain is built from TRBV6-5 and TRBJ2-3, with D perhaps assigned TRBD1 or TRBD2 (5 bases each). V lost 4 bases and J 13 bases, leaving 27 bases between the germline ends. CDR3 length: 16 residues. Per germline, CDR1 MNHEY and CDR2 SVGAGI. This chain's CDR3 is CASSSGTEYLSGAKYF. The CDR3 DNA reads TGTGCCAGCAGTTCAGGGACGGAGTACCTGAGTGGCGCAAAGTATTTT.

This clonotype was recorded at least ten times. This sequence joins TRBV4-1 and TRBJ1-1, with D unresolved. Trimming took off 5 bases at V and 5 bases at J, with 12 bases between the two ends. Germline-derived CDR1 and CDR2 are MGHRA and YSYEKL. The CDR3 runs to 13 residues. CDR3 in amino acids: CASSFARWTEAFF. The CDR3 coding sequence is TGCGCCAGCAGCTTCGCCAGGTGGACTGAAGCTTTCTTT.

Points on this clonotype: A much larger clone lies one base from this, so it may be a read error. The V gene is TRBV9, the J gene TRBJ1-6; 9 bases agree with TRBD1. The CDR3 is made up of 15 amino acids. Germline V gives CDR1 SGDLS, CDR2 YYNGEE. Trimming at V came to 4 bases and at J to 17 bases, leaving 16 bases not matched to a gene. The CDR3 bases are TGTGCCAGCAGCCCACGGGACAGGGTTCTTACGGCCATCCACTTT. It encodes CASSPRDRVLTAIHF.

This clonotype came up many times. This chain connects TRBV5-1 to TRBJ2-1; TRBD2 matches 8 bases. This CDR3 contains 16 residues. Germline V CDR1 and CDR2: SGHRS, YFSETQ. V shed 3 bases and J 5 bases; nucleotides not matched to a gene: 10. The CDR3 coding sequence is TGCGCCAGCAGCTCGTTTTCCGGGGGGGGCCACAATGAGCAGTTCTTC. Protein product: CASSSFSGGGHNEQFF.

In the case of this clonotype: A much more abundant neighbour one base away suggests this may be a read error. The J gene is TRBJ2-7, the V gene TRBV7-2; TRBD1 matches at 7 bases. This CDR3 is built from 13 residues. Germline V lookup: CDR1 SGHTA, CDR2 FQGNSA. The CDR3 protein is CASSPRQGHERYF. In nucleotides, the CDR3 is TGTGCCAGCAGCCCCCGACAGGGACACGAGCGGTACTTC.

This clonotype has at least ten counts. The gene calls are TRBV7-8 and TRBJ2-1; the match to TRBD1 covers 7 bases. There are 15 residues in the CDR3. The trim removed 3 bases at V and 5 bases at J, leaving 7 bases unmatched. CDR1 and CDR2 from the germline V gene are SGHVS and FQNEAQ. CDR3 residues: CASSLTGTDDNEQFF. DNA of the CDR3: TGTGCCAGCAGCTTGACCGGGACAGATGACAATGAGCAGTTCTTC.

This clonotype came up many times. The V gene is TRBV18, the J gene TRBJ2-5, with TRBD1 identical over 7 bases. Germline trimming cut 0 bases from V and 5 bases from J; bases unmatched to any gene: 18. Germline V gene lookup returns CDR1 KGHSH and CDR2 LQKENI. The CDR3 is made up of 19 amino acids. This CDR3 reads CASSPPGVGGAPEEETQYF. The CDR3 DNA reads as TGTGCCAGCTCACCACCCGGGGTAGGGGGCGCCCCCGAGGAGGAGACCCAGTACTTC.

This clonotype was seen many times. CDR3 in amino acids: CSARDQASGTSTDTQYF. The CDR3 nucleotides are TGCAGTGCTAGAGATCAGGCTAGCGGGACTAGCACAGATACGCAGTATTTT. This sequence joins TRBV20-1 and TRBJ2-3; TRBD2 aligns across 9 bases. Germline loops: CDR1 DFQATT, CDR2 SNEGSKA (reference sequence). CDR3 length: 17 residues. V shed 0 bases, J shed 0 bases, and the junction held 7 bases outside the gene matches.

This clonotype was counted ten times or more. This chain uses TRBV11-1 with TRBJ2-1; TRBD2 matches 11 bases. This CDR3 spans 18 amino acids. V gave up 5 bases and J gave up 2 bases; unmatched junction bases: 11. CDR1 SGHAT and CDR2 FQDESV come from the germline V gene (reference sequence). The CDR3 nucleotides read TGTGCCAGCAGCCCAGTTGATAGCGGGGGGGCCCCCTACAATGAGCAGTTCTTC. The encoded protein is CASSPVDSGGAPYNEQFF. Combining the CDR3 with reference TRBV11-1 and TRBJ2-1 gives the whole variable domain EAEVAQSPRYKITEKSQAVAFWCDPISGHATLYWYRQILGQGPELLVQFQDESVVDDSQLPKDRFSAERLKGVDSTLKIQPAELGDSAMYLCASSPVDSGGAPYNEQFFGPGTRLTVL.